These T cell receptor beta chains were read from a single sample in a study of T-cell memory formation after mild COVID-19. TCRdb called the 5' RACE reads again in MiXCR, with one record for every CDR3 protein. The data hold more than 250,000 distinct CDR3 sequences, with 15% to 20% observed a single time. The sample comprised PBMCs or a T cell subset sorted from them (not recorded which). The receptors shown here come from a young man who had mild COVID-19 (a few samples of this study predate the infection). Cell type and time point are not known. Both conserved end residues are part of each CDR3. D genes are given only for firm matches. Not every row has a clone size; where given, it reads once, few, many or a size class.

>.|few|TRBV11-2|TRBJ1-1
CASSLEVGTAEAFF
TGTGCCAGCAGCTTAGAGGTGGGGACCGCTGAAGCTTTCTTT
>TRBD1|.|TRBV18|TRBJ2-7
CASSPTTGESAYEQYF
TGTGCCAGCTCCCCCACGACAGGGGAATCCGCCTACGAGCAGTACTTC
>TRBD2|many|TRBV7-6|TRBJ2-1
CASSSPGRGGYNEQFF
TGTGCCAGCAGCTCGCCCGGGCGGGGGGGATACAATGAGCAGTTCTTC
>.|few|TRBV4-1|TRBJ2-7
CASSSTYDLYEQYF
TGCGCCAGCAGCTCTACTTACGACCTCTACGAGCAGTACTTC
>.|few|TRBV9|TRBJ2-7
CASSVGTEAYEQYF
TGTGCCAGCAGCGTAGGGACAGAAGCCTACGAGCAGTACTTC
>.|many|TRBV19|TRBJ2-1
CASSIASYSEQFF
TGTGCCAGTAGTATCGCTAGCTACAGTGAGCAGTTCTTC
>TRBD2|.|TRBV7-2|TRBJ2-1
CASRTEEVVAGGFYINEQFF
TGTGCCAGCAGAACCGAAGAGGTGGTAGCGGGGGGCTTTTACATCAATGAGCAGTTCTTC
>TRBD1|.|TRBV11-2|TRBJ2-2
CASSPWTGKNTGELFF
TGTGCCAGCAGCCCTTGGACAGGGAAGAACACCGGGGAGCTGTTTTTT
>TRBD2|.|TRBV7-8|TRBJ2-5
CASGNTLAGVRETQYF
TGTGCCAGCGGGAATACACTAGCGGGGGTCCGTGAGACCCAGTACTTC
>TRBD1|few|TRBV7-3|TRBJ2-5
CASSLRDRGRQETQYF
TGTGCCAGCAGCTTAAGAGACAGGGGGAGGCAAGAGACCCAGTACTTC
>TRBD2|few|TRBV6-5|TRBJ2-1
CASRSGSSYNEQFF
TGTGCCAGCAGAAGCGGGAGCTCCTACAATGAGCAGTTCTTC
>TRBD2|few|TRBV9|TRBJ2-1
CASSVGGLGLASYNEQFF
TGTGCCAGCAGCGTAGGGGGTTTGGGACTAGCCTCCTACAATGAGCAGTTCTTC
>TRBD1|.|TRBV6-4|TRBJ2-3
CASSDRGGTDTQYF
TGTGCCAGCAGCGACAGGGGGGGCACAGATACGCAGTATTTT
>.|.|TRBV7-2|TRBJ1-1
CASSLPTAGWVAFF
TGTGCCAGCAGCTTACCGACGGCCGGTTGGGTAGCTTTCTTT
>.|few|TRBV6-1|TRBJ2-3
CASSRIGGNTQYF
TGTGCCAGCAGTCGGATCGGGGGCAATACGCAGTATTTT
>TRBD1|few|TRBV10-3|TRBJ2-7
CAISVLGQGREQYF
TGTGCCATCAGTGTATTGGGACAGGGGAGGGAGCAGTACTTC
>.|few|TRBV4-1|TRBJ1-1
CASSRGLTANTEAFF
TGCGCCAGCAGCCGAGGGTTGACAGCGAACACTGAAGCTTTCTTT
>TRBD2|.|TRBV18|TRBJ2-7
CASSSGGGPPYEQYF
TGTGCCAGCTCATCGGGGGGGGGGCCCCCCTACGAGCAGTACTTC
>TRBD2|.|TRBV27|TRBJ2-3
CASSSRGTSGVPGTDTQYF
TGTGCCAGCAGCTCTAGGGGGACTAGCGGGGTCCCGGGCACAGATACGCAGTATTTT
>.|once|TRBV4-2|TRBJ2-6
CASRSGANVLTF
TGTGCCAGCAGATCCGGGGCCAACGTCCTGACTTTC
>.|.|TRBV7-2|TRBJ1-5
CASNEEGGTNQPQHF
TGTGCCAGCAACGAAGAGGGGGGGACCAATCAGCCCCAGCATTTT
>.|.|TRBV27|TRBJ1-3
CASSLTQPFSGNTIYF
TGTGCCAGCAGTTTAACGCAGCCATTCTCTGGAAACACCATATATTTT
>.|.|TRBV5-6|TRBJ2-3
CASSLMRGSGDTQYF
TGTGCCAGCAGCTTGATGCGGGGCTCGGGAGATACGCAGTATTTT
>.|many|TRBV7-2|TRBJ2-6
CASSSDSNSGANVLTF
TGTGCCAGCAGCTCGGACTCCAACTCTGGGGCCAACGTCCTGACTTTC
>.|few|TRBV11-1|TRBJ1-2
CASSLWREGYTF
TGTGCCAGCAGCTTATGGAGAGAGGGCTACACCTTC
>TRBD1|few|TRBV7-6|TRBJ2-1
CASRPGQVSSYNEQFF
TGTGCCAGCAGGCCGGGACAGGTCTCCTCCTACAATGAGCAGTTCTTC
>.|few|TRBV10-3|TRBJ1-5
CAISELTGSNQPQHF
TGTGCCATCAGTGAGTTGACAGGTAGCAATCAGCCCCAGCATTTT
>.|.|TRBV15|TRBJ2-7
CATRDPTGPYEQYF
TGTGCCACCAGAGACCCTACGGGCCCCTACGAGCAGTACTTC
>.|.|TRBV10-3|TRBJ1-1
CAIREGNTEAFF
TGTGCCATCAGGGAGGGGAACACTGAAGCTTTCTTT
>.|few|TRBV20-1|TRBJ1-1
CSAARQTDTEAFF
TGCAGTGCCGCCAGGCAGACGGACACTGAAGCTTTCTTT
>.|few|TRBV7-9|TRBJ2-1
CASRLTLSSYNEQFF
TGTGCCAGCAGACTGACGTTGAGCTCCTACAATGAGCAGTTCTTC
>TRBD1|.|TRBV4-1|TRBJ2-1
CASSRTRTGATDEQFF
TGCGCCAGCAGCCGAACAAGGACAGGTGCTACGGATGAGCAGTTCTTC
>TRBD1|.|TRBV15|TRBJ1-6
CATSYYRGPLHF
TGTGCCACCAGCTACTACAGGGGACCCCTCCACTTT
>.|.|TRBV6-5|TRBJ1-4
CASSYAREGEKLFF
TGTGCCAGCAGTTACGCCAGGGAGGGTGAAAAACTGTTTTTT
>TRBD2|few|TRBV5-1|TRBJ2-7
CASSLGEGFYEQYF
TGCGCCAGCAGCTTGGGGGAGGGGTTCTACGAGCAGTACTTC
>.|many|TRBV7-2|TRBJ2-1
CASSPRDPRGNEQFF
TGTGCCAGCAGCCCCCGTGACCCGCGGGGTAATGAGCAGTTCTTC